A single sample is the source of the 5 T cell receptor beta chains below, sequenced in a study of cytomegalovirus exposure and HLA in healthy donors (dated by TCRdb to the late 2010s). The protocol used for the library was the immunoSEQ multiplex PCR assay. For the multiplex PCR, a mixture combining 60 forward primers for TCR Vbeta segments and 13 reverse primers for TCR Jbeta segments was used. Here the immuneACCESS table is served through TCRdb, limited to in-frame sequences with V and J called. Missing clones are a known gap in these copies; in checked studies unresolved V genes cover under half, and the rest lacks a known reason. Here the sample has around 93,000 clones; roughly 63% occur a single time. The ten biggest clones cover 5.5% to 6% of the sample. Sequenced: PBMCs. Receptors originate from a boy aged 5 to 17 in good health and CMV-seropositive.

There are a few counts of this clone. This chain connects TRBV27 to TRBJ1-1, with D maybe TRBD1 (6 bases). Germline V lookup: CDR1 MNHEY, CDR2 SMNVEV (reference sequence). CDR3 length: 14 amino acids. Trimming removed 5 bases from V and 5 bases from J, with 15 bases in between. This CDR3 reads CASSASRGGTEAFF. CDR3 coding DNA: TGTGCCAGCAGTGCCTCCAGGGGTGGGACTGAAGCTTTCTTT.

This chain links TRBV19 with TRBJ1-2; 7 bases are a match to TRBD1. Germline CDR1 and CDR2: LNHDA and SQIVND (reference sequence). The CDR3 sequence is 15 residues long. After removal of 7 bases from V and 5 bases from J, the junction contained 13 bases not matched to a gene. The CDR3 spells CASTRNPGQRYGYTF. For the CDR3, the DNA is TGTGCCAGTACCCGAAATCCGGGACAGCGTTATGGCTACACCTTC.

This clone was seen more than once but under ten times. The chain carries TRBV25-1 and TRBJ1-1, with TRBD1 identical over 7 bases. Germline V CDR1 and CDR2: MGHDK, SYGVNS. V lost 8 bases to trimming and J lost 7 bases; unmatched junction nucleotides: 7. CDR3 length equals 12 residues. In DNA form, the CDR3 reads TGTGCCAGCCGCCAACGGGACAGTGAAGCTTTCTTT. Translated, it gives CASRQRDSEAFF.

The rearrangement links TRBV4-1 to TRBJ2-1; no clear D gene. CDR1 is MGHRA and CDR2 is YSYEKL in the germline V gene. This CDR3 has 14 residues. Trimming pared 4 bases from V and 2 bases from J, leaving 9 bases between. The CDR3 DNA is TGCGCCAGCAGCCGGTCCTCTACCTACAATGAGCAGTTCTTC. This codes for CASSRSSTYNEQFF.

The V call is TRBV2, the J call TRBJ2-3; D is perhaps TRBD1 (5 bases). This CDR3 comprises 13 residues. CDR1 and CDR2 (germline): SNHLY, FYNNEI. V lost 3 bases and J 5 bases, leaving 9 bases between the germline ends. CDR3: CASSEVQGDTQYF. The CDR3 DNA is TGTGCCAGCAGTGAGGTTCAGGGAGATACGCAGTATTTT.